These 27 T cell receptor beta chains were all obtained from the same sample, sequenced in a study of T-cell reconstitution after alpha-beta-depleted transplantation in children. Broader study findings: A year had passed since transplant, and T-cell counts and diversity by then came mostly from newly produced T cells.

These receptors lack a known antigen. The TCRbeta library was prepared with unique molecular identifiers. One entry per CDR3 protein, called by TCRdb with MiXCR from the PCR reads. The top ten hold 9.1% of the sample, which has a few hundred thousand distinct CDR3 sequences, approximately 7.3% seen once. The starting material was peripheral blood, obtained 360 days after TCRalphabeta/CD19-depleted stem cell transplant. Every receptor here comes from a female patient aged 2-9 years who had a stem cell transplant for Fanconi anemia, so the T cells may come from the graft donor.

The CDR3 DNA sequence: TGTGCCACCAGCAGAGATCGAGGGAGGGCGATGGAGCAGTTCTTC. This codes for CATSRDRGRAMEQFF. The genes are TRBV15 and TRBJ2-1; 7 bases map to TRBD2. CDR3 length equals 15 residues. The germline V gene has CDR1 LNHNV and CDR2 YYDKDF (reference sequence). The ends lost 0 bases at V and 10 bases at J; junction bases unmatched: 9.

At least ten counts were recorded for this clonotype. This chain joins TRBV18 and TRBJ2-1, with a tentative D call TRBD1 (5 bases). V dropped 2 bases and J dropped 2 bases, with 7 bases sitting between them. The germline V gene encodes CDR1 KGHSH and CDR2 LQKENI. The CDR3 spans 14 residues. In nucleotides, the CDR3 is TGTGCCAGCTCACCATTGGGGCCCTACAATGAGCAGTTCTTC. This sequence encodes CASSPLGPYNEQFF.

This chain uses TRBV7-8 with TRBJ2-7; TRBD2 agrees at 11 bases. Germline trimming cut 0 bases from V and 4 bases from J; bases unmatched to any gene: 5. CDR3 length: 16 amino acids. CDR1 is SGHVS, CDR2 FQNEAQ, per germline. In nucleotides, the CDR3 is TGTGCCAGCAGCTTAGCTAGCGGGGGGGTTAGGTACGAGCAGTACTTC. Translation: CASSLASGGVRYEQYF.

This clonotype was detected a few times. The J gene is TRBJ2-7, the V gene TRBV6-5; 8 nucleotides align to TRBD1. V shed 8 bases and J 6 bases; nucleotides not matched to a gene: 12. CDR1 MNHEY and CDR2 SVGAGI come from the germline V gene. CDR3 length: 14 amino acids. This CDR3 is CASSRGQAPSEQYF. CDR3 nucleotide sequence: TGTGCCAGCTCCCGGGGACAGGCTCCTTCCGAGCAGTACTTC.

This clonotype was observed a handful of times. V and J are TRBV6-5 and TRBJ1-3, with unresolved D. Germline values: CDR1 MNHEY, CDR2 SVGAGI. This CDR3 has 11 amino acids. V lost 10 bases and J lost 4, with 8 bases in between. The DNA for the CDR3 is TGTGCCACTAGCAGGGGAAACACCATATATTTT. It codes for CATSRGNTIYF.

This clonotype has ten or more counts. V and J are TRBV12-3 or TRBV12-4 and TRBJ1-1; tentative D call: TRBD1 (5 bases). Trimming shortened V by 3 bases and J by 0 bases, and 11 bases separated the two germline ends. The CDR3 has 15 amino acids. The CDR3 is CASSFDGAMNTEAFF. CDR3 sequence (DNA): TGTGCCAGCAGTTTTGACGGGGCCATGAACACTGAAGCTTTCTTT.

This clonotype was detected only a few times. This rearrangement joins TRBV5-1 to TRBJ1-1; unclear D gene. The CDR3 is 14 amino acids. V was trimmed by 2 bases and J by 3 bases, leaving 11 bases between them. The germline V gene has CDR1 SGHRS and CDR2 YFSETQ. The CDR3 DNA sequence: TGCGCCAGCAGCTTTCTCCCCGGGGACACTGAAGCTTTCTTT. Residues: CASSFLPGDTEAFF.

This clonotype was counted many times. V gene TRBV20-1 combines with J gene TRBJ2-7; D possibly corresponds to TRBD1 (6 bases). CDR1 is DFQATT, CDR2 SNEGSKA, per germline (reference sequence). Trimming stripped 2 bases from V and 2 bases from J, with 13 bases between. The CDR3 covers 14 residues. This CDR3 reads CSARPLDRPYEQYF. As DNA, the CDR3 is TGCAGTGCTAGACCTCTGGACAGACCCTACGAGCAGTACTTC.

This clonotype was counted between two and nine times. CDR3 DNA: TGTGCCAGCAGCCATGACAGCGCTCCTGAAGCTTTCTTT. It encodes CASSHDSAPEAFF. The rearrangement links TRBV27 to TRBJ1-1, with D possibly matching TRBD1 (5 bases). Between the trimmed V and J ends, which lost 6 bases and 6 bases, there was a span of 14 bases. CDR1 is MNHEY, CDR2 SMNVEV, per germline (reference sequence). This CDR3 has 13 residues.

The chain recombines TRBV9 with TRBJ1-1; no definite D call. CDR3 size: 13 residues. Trimming cost V 0 bases and J 4 bases, with 7 bases left between them. Germline-derived CDR1 and CDR2 are SGDLS and YYNGEE. The CDR3 coding sequence is TGTGCCAGCAGCGTAGTGGCTAGCACTGAAGCTTTCTTT. It is translated as CASSVVASTEAFF.

This rearrangement joins TRBV20-1 to TRBJ2-4; 10 nucleotides align to TRBD2. Losses at the gene ends were 0 bases for V and 8 bases for J; bases not matched to a gene: 7. This CDR3 is built from 15 residues. Germline assignment: CDR1 DFQATT and CDR2 SNEGSKA (reference sequence). This chain's CDR3 is CSARDERAGGDIQYF. The CDR3 DNA sequence: TGCAGTGCTAGAGATGAGCGAGCGGGGGGGGACATTCAGTACTTC.

V and J are TRBV11-1 and TRBJ1-3, with 9 bases lining up with TRBD1. This CDR3 is built from 18 residues. Trimming cost V 0 bases and J 0 bases; bases outside gene matches: 6. Germline V gene lookup returns CDR1 SGHAT and CDR2 FQDESV (reference sequence). The CDR3 is CASSLAYGTGRSGNTIYF. CDR3 DNA sequence: TGTGCCAGCAGCTTAGCGTACGGGACAGGGCGCTCTGGAAACACCATATATTTT. Complete variable domain (other parts from reference TRBV11-1 and TRBJ1-3): EAEVAQSPRYKITEKSQAVAFWCDPISGHATLYWYRQILGQGPELLVQFQDESVVDDSQLPKDRFSAERLKGVDSTLKIQPAELGDSAMYLCASSLAYGTGRSGNTIYFGEGSWLTVV.

This rearrangement joins TRBV18 to TRBJ1-5; TRBD1 might be the D (5 bases). CDR3 length: 16 residues. Germline loops: CDR1 KGHSH, CDR2 LQKENI. Trimming removed 2 bases from V and 0 bases from J, with 11 bases in between. CDR3 DNA: TGTGCCAGCTCACCAGGCGGCAGGGATAGCAATCAGCCCCAGCATTTT. This encodes CASSPGGRDSNQPQHF. The whole variable domain, filled in from reference TRBV18 and TRBJ1-5, reads NAGVMQNPRHLVRRRGQEARLRCSPMKGHSHVYWYRQLPEEGLKFMVYLQKENIIDESGMPKERFSAEFPKEGPSILRIQQVVRGDSAAYFCASSPGGRDSNQPQHFGDGTRLSIL.

Ten or more counts support this clonotype. The V and J genes are TRBV11-1 and TRBJ2-7, with 9 bases aligning to TRBD1. Germline trimming cut 2 bases from V and 2 bases from J; bases unmatched to any gene: 13. CDR1 SGHAT and CDR2 FQDESV come from the germline V gene (reference sequence). This CDR3 is built from 18 residues. CDR3 sequence (DNA): TGTGCCAGCAGCTTAATTGGTGGTGACAGGGGGTCCCCCTACGAGCAGTACTTC. It is translated as CASSLIGGDRGSPYEQYF.

This clonotype was seen at least ten times. The V call is TRBV3-1, the J call TRBJ1-2; TRBD1 might be the D (6 bases). The CDR3 has 14 residues. V lost 4 bases, J lost 4 bases, and 13 bases lay in between. Germline lookup yields CDR1 LGHDT and CDR2 YNNKEL (reference sequence). The CDR3 sequence: CASSLARGFYGYTF. CDR3 DNA: TGTGCCAGCAGCCTGGCCAGGGGATTCTATGGCTACACCTTC.

This clonotype was counted many times. The chain recombines TRBV6-2 or TRBV6-3 with TRBJ1-1, with D perhaps matching TRBD1 (6 bases). Germline-derived CDR1 and CDR2 are MNHEY and SVGEGT. The CDR3 is made up of 11 amino acids. V was clipped by 6 bases and J by 5 bases, with 7 bases between them. DNA of the CDR3: TGTGCCAGCAGGGACAGAACTGAAGCTTTCTTT. Its protein product is CASRDRTEAFF.

At least ten counts were recorded for this clonotype. This chain links TRBV27 with TRBJ2-3; the D gene is possibly TRBD2 (5 bases). V shed 6 bases and J shed 3 bases, with 10 bases lying between them. CDR3 length equals 13 residues. The germline CDR1 and CDR2 sequences are MNHEY and SMNVEV (reference sequence). The CDR3 sequence: CASSHIATDTQYF. Here the CDR3 DNA reads TGTGCCAGCAGCCATATAGCGACAGATACGCAGTATTTT.

This clonotype showed up many times. The V and J genes are TRBV7-3 and TRBJ2-2; no definite D call. V lost 0 bases and J 7 bases, leaving 3 bases between the germline ends. Germline V gene data show CDR1 as SGHTA and CDR2 as FQGTGA. The CDR3 runs to 12 residues. The chain's CDR3 is CASSLTHGELFF. The CDR3 DNA reads TGTGCCAGCAGCTTAACGCACGGGGAGCTGTTTTTT.

This clonotype has at least ten counts. CDR3 in amino acids: CASSQGRGAGAFF. For the CDR3, the DNA is TGCGCCAGCAGCCAGGGTAGGGGGGCGGGGGCTTTCTTT. This sequence joins TRBV4-1 and TRBJ1-1; weak D call: TRBD1 (6 bases). The ends were cut back, 3 bases at V and 11 bases at J, with 16 bases in the middle. The germline CDR1 and CDR2 sequences are MGHRA and YSYEKL. This CDR3 has 13 amino acids.

The V gene is TRBV2, the J gene TRBJ1-2; TRBD1 matches 7 bases. V gave up 11 bases and J gave up 4 bases; unmatched junction bases: 13. This CDR3 is built from 14 residues. The V gene's germline CDR1 is SNHLY and CDR2 FYNNEI. The DNA of the CDR3 is TGTGCCCTCAGTTTTAGCGGGACAGTCTATGGCTACACCTTC. It yields the protein CALSFSGTVYGYTF.

This clonotype has ten or more counts. The chain is built from TRBV10-3 and TRBJ1-2, with D uncertain. The V end lost 3 bases, the J end lost 6 bases, and 17 bases lay between the germline ends. CDR1 ENHRY and CDR2 SYGVKD come from the germline V gene. This CDR3 comprises 15 residues. CDR3 sequence (DNA): TGTGCCATCAGTGATAAGGGAACTTTTACGCATGGCTACACCTTC. Its protein is CAISDKGTFTHGYTF.

The sample holds many counts of this clonotype. CDR3 nucleotides: TGTGCCAGCAGCTTAGATTACGCAGTGTCCTACGAGCAGTACTTC. Its protein is CASSLDYAVSYEQYF. The chain recombines TRBV11-2 with TRBJ2-7, with D uncertain. Looked up from germline, CDR1 is SGHAT and CDR2 is FQNNGV. Trimming left V 0 bases short and J 1 base short, with 10 bases between. The CDR3 sequence is 15 residues long.

There are many counts of this clonotype. The J gene is TRBJ2-2, the V gene TRBV10-3; TRBD1 matches 8 bases. V was clipped by 8 bases and J by 5 bases; unmatched bases: 10. This CDR3 is built from 15 residues. CDR1 is ENHRY and CDR2 is SYGVKD in the germline V gene. The CDR3 DNA sequence: TGTGCCATCTTTACGAGCGGACAGGGAACCGGGGAGCTGTTTTTT. It codes for CAIFTSGQGTGELFF.

This clonotype has a count of ten or more. The chain carries TRBV12-3 or TRBV12-4 and TRBJ2-5; tentative D call: TRBD1 (6 bases). V was cut by 5 bases and J by 0 bases, with 10 bases left in between. This CDR3 is built from 14 residues. The CDR3 DNA sequence: TGTGCCAGCAGTCACAGGGTGTACCAAGAGACCCAGTACTTC. Translating gives CASSHRVYQETQYF.

There are many counts of this clonotype. The chain has TRBV5-1 and TRBJ2-5, with D maybe TRBD2 (6 bases). The CDR3 runs 13 residues. Deletions cut 4 bases from V and 7 bases from J, with 14 bases between. Germline CDR1 and CDR2: SGHRS and YFSETQ. The CDR3 bases are TGCGCCAGCAGCGGCGGGACTCAGGGGACCCAGTACTTC. It specifies CASSGGTQGTQYF.

This clonotype was detected only a few times. The V and J genes are TRBV29-1 and TRBJ2-5; 7 nucleotides match TRBD2. This CDR3 contains 14 residues. V gave up 8 bases and J gave up 7 bases; unmatched junction bases: 16. Germline V CDR1 and CDR2: SQVTM, ANQGSEA. This CDR3 is CSLLLQVPGGTQYF. DNA for the CDR3: TGCAGCTTACTCTTACAGGTCCCGGGGGGGACCCAGTACTTC.

This clonotype occurred many times. The rearrangement links TRBV6-5 to TRBJ1-6; no clear D. Trimming removed 2 bases at V and 6 bases at J, with 11 bases between. The CDR3 loop spans 15 amino acids. Germline V gives CDR1 MNHEY, CDR2 SVGAGI. DNA of the CDR3: TGTGCCAGCAGTTACCGGGTTGATTTTAATTCACCCCTCCACTTT. It is translated as CASSYRVDFNSPLHF.